Here is one TCR beta chain with its context. The data originate from a study of blood T cell repertoires in COVID-19. TCRdb's copy holds only in-frame clones and misses some; the assay was immunoSEQ multiplex PCR. Among 300,000 to 400,000 clones listed, 65% to 85% were seen once. The sequenced sample consisted of peripheral blood. This sequence was found in a man aged 25-45 years with active or convalescent COVID-19.

CDR3: CASTRGGAGEETQYF. CDR3 nucleotides: TGTGCCAGCACCCGGGGTGGAGCGGGGGAGGAGACCCAGTACTTC. The V gene is TRBV4-2, the J gene TRBJ2-5, with TRBD2 identical over 8 bases. CDR1 and CDR2 from the germline V gene are LGHNA and YNFKEQ. V gave up 7 bases and J gave up 5 bases; unmatched junction bases: 12. This CDR3 contains 15 residues.